The clone carrying this TCR beta chain was found once. Antigen: not known. The data were obtained in a study of radiation and T cells in renal cell carcinoma. Findings and caveats of the study: Pretreatment tumor biopsies were lacking, so baseline clonotypes are unknown. From baseline, blood top tumor clonotypes peaked at 2 weeks post-radiation.

Described time point: blood 4 weeks post-SBRT, at nephrectomy. Described treatment: 15 Gy SBRT to primary tumor, nephrectomy 4 weeks later. Nephrectomy followed 15 Gy stereotactic body radiation by 4 weeks. Germline V gene sequence: CDR1 SGHDT, CDR2 YYEEEE. The V gene end was trimmed by 4 bases and the J gene end by 2 bases; junction bases not matched to a gene: 4. There are 16 residues in the CDR3. Sequenced by immunoSEQ multiplex PCR; TCRdb stores in-frame clones only, minus some. The sample includes about 170,000 clones, about 88% of them seen just once. The J gene is TRBJ2-3, the V gene TRBV5-6, with 13 bases aligning to TRBD2. This sequence originates from a woman between 45 and 60 years old with renal cell carcinoma. The starting material was blood, obtained from a patient whose treatment included radiotherapy and nephrectomy. CDR3 bases: TGTGCCAGCAGCCAGGGACTAGCGGGGTCCACAGATACGCAGTATTTT. The encoded protein is CASSQGLAGSTDTQYF.